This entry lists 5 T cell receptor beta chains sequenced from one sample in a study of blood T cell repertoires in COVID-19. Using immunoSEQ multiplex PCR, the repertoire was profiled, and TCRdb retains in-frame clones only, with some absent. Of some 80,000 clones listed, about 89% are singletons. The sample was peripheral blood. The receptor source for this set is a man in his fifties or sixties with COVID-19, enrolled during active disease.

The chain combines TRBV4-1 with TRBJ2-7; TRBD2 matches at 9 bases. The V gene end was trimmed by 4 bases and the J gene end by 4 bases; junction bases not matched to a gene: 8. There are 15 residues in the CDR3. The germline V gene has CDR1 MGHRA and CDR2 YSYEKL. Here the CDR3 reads CASSPSFLAGYEQYV. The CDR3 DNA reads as TGCGCCAGCAGCCCGTCCTTTCTAGCGGGATACGAGCAGTACGTC.

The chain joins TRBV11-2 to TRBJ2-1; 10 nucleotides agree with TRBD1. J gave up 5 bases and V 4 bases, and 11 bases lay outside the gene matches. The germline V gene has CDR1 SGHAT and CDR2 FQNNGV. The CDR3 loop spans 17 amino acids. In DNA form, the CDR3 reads TGTGCCAGCAGCTCTATCAGGGGGGACAGGGGCCACAATGAGCAGTTCTTC. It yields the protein CASSSIRGDRGHNEQFF. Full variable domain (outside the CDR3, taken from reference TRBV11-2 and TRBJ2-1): EAGVAQSPRYKIIEKRQSVAFWCNPISGHATLYWYQQILGQGPKLLIQFQNNGVVDDSQLPKDRFSAERLKGVDSTLKIQPAKLEDSAVYLCASSSIRGDRGHNEQFFGPGTRLTVL.

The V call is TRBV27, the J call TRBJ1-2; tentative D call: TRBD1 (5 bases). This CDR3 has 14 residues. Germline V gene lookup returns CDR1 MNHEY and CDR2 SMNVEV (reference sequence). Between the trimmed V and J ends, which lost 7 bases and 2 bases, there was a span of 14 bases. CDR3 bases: TGTGCCAGCACCCTCGGGCAGGGCAACTATGGCTACACCTTC. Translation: CASTLGQGNYGYTF.

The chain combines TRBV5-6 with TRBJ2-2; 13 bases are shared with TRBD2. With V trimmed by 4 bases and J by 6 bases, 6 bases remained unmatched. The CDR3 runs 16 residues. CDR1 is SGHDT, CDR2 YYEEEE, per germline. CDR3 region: CASSRRTSGSPGELFF. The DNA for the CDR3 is TGTGCCAGCAGCCGACGGACTAGCGGGAGTCCCGGGGAGCTGTTTTTT.

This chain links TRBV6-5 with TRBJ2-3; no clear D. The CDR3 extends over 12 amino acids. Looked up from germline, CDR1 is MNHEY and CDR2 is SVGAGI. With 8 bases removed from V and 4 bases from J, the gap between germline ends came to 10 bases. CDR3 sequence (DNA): TGTGCCAGCTCTAGGAGCCCAGATACGCAGTATTTT. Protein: CASSRSPDTQYF.